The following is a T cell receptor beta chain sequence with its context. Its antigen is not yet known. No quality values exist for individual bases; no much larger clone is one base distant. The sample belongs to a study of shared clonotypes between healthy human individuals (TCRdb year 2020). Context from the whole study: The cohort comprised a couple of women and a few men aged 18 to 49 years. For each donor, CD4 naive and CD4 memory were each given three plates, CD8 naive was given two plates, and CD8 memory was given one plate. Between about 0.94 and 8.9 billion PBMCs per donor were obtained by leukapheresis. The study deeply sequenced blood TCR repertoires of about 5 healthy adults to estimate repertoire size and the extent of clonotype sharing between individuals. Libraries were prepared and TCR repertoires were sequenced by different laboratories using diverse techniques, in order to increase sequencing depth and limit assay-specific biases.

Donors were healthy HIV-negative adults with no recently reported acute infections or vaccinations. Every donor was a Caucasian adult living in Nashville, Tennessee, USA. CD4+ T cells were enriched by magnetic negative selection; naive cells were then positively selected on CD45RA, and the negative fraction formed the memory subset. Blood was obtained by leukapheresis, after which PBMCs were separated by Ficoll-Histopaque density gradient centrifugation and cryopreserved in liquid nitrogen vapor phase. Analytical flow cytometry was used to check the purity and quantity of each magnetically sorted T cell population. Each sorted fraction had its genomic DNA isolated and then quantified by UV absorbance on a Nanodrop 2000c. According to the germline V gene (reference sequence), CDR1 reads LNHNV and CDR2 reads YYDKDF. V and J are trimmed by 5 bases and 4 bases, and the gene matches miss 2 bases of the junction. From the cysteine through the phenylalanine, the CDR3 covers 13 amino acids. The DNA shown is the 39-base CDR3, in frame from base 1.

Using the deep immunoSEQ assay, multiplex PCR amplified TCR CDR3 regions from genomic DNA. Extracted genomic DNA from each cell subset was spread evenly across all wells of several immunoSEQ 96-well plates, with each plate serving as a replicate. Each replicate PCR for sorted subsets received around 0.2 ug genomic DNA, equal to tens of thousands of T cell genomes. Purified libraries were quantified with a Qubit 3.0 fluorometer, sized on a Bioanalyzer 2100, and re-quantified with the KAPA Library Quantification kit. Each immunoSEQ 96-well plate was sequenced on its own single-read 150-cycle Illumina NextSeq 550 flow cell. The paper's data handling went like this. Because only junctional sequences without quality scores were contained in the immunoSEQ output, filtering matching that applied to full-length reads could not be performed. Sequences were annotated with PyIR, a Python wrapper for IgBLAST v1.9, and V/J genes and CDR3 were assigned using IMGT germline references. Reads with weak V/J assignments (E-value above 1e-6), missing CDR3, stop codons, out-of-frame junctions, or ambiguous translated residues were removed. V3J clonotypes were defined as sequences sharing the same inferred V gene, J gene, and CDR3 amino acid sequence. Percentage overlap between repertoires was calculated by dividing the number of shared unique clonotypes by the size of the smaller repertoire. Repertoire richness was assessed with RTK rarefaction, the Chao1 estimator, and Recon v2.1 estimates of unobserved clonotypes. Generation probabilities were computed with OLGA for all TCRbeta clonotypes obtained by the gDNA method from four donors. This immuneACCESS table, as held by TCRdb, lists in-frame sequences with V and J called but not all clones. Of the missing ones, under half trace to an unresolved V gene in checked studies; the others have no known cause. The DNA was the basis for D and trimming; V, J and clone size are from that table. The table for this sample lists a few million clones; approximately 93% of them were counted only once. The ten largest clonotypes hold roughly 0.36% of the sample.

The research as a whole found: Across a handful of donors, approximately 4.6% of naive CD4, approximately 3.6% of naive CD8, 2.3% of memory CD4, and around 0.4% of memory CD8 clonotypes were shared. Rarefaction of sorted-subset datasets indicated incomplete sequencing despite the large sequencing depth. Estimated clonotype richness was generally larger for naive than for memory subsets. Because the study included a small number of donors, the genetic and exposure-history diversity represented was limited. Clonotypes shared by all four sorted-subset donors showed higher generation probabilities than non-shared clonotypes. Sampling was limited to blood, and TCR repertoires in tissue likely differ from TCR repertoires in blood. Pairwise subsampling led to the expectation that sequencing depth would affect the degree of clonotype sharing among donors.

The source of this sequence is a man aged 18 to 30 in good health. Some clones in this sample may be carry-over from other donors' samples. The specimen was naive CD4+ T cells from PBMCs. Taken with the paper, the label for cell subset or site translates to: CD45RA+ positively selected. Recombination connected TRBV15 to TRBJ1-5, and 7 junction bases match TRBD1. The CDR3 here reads CATSVTGNQPQHF. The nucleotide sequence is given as TGTGCCACCAGCGTGACAGGGAATCAGCCCCAGCATTTT.